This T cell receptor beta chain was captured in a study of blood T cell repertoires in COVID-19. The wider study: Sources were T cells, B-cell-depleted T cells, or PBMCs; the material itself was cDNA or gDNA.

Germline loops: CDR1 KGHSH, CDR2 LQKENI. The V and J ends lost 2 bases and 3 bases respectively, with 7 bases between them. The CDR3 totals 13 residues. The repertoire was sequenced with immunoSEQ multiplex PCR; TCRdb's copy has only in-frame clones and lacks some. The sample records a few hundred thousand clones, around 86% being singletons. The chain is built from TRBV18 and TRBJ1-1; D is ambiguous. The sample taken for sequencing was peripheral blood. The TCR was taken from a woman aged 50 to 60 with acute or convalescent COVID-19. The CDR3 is CASSPVRDTEAFF. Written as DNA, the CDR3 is TGTGCCAGCTCACCAGTGCGCGACACTGAAGCTTTCTTT.